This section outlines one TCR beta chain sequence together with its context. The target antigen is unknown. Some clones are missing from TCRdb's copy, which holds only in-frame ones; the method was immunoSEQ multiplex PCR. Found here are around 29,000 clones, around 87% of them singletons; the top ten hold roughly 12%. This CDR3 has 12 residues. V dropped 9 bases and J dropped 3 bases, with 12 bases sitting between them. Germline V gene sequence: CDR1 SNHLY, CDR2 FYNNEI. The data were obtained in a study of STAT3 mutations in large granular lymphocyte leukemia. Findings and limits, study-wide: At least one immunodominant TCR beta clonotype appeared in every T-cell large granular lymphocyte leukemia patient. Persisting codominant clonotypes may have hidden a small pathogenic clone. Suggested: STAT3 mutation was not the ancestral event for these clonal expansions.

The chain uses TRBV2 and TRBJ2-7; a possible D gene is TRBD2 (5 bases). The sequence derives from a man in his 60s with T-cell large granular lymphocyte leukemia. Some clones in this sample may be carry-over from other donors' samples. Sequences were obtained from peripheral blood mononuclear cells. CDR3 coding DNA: TGTGCCAGTTCACTAGAGGTCTACGAGCAGTACTTC. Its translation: CASSLEVYEQYF. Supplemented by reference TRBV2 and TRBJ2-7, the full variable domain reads EPEVTQTPSHQVTQMGQEVILRCVPISNHLYFYWYRQILGQKVEFLVSFYNNEISEKSEIFDDQFSVERPDGSNFTLKIRSTKLEDSAMYFCASSLEVYEQYFGPGTRLTVT.